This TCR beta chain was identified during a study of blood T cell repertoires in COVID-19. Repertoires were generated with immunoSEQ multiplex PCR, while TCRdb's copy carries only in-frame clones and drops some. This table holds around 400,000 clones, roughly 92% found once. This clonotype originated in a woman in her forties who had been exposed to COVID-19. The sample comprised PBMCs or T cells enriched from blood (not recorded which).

CDR3 region: CASSQGLAGPNEQFF. The CDR3 DNA reads TGTGCCAGCAGCCAAGGACTAGCGGGACCCAATGAGCAGTTCTTC. V gene TRBV4-2 combines with J gene TRBJ2-1; 11 nucleotides align to TRBD2. Germline CDR1 and CDR2: LGHNA and YNFKEQ. This CDR3 is built from 15 residues. The V and J ends lost 1 base and 6 bases, in that order; junction bases with no gene match: 2.